Only one count was recorded for the clone carrying this TCR beta chain. Authors' processing steps: Estimates of nucleated cell counts were drawn from the amplification of reference gene primers. TCRdb keeps only in-frame clones here, not all; method: immunoSEQ multiplex PCR. D and trimming were read from the DNA, whereas the V and J calls and clone size are those reported in that table. The repertoire holds approximately 110,000 clones, with roughly 69% as singletons. The record originates from a study of blood T cell repertoires in COVID-19. Study context: Collection of acute and convalescent COVID-19 samples took place in the United States, Italy and Spain. The analysed material was cDNA or gDNA that came from T cells, B-cell-depleted T cells, or PBMCs.

J gave up 8 bases and V 5 bases, and 12 bases lay outside the gene matches. The germline gives CDR1 ENHRY, CDR2 SYGVKD. The CDR3 totals 16 residues. The chain is built from TRBV10-3 and TRBJ2-1; 10 bases map to TRBD2. This clonotype originated in a man aged 80 or over with acute or convalescent COVID-19. The sequenced sample consisted of peripheral blood. As DNA, the CDR3 is TGTGCCATCAGTCCTAGCCCGGGACTAGCGTCCGATGAGCAGTTCTTC. Its translation: CAISPSPGLASDEQFF.